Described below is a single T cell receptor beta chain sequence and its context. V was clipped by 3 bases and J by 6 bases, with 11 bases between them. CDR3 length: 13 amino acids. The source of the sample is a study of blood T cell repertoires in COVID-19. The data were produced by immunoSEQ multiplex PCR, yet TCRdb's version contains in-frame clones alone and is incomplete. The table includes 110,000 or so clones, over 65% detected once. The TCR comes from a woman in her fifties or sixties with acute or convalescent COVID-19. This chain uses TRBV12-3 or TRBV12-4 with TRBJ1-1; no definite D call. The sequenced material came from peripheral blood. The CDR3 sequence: CASSLAGGPEAFF. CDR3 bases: TGTGCCAGCAGTTTGGCAGGAGGCCCTGAAGCTTTCTTT.